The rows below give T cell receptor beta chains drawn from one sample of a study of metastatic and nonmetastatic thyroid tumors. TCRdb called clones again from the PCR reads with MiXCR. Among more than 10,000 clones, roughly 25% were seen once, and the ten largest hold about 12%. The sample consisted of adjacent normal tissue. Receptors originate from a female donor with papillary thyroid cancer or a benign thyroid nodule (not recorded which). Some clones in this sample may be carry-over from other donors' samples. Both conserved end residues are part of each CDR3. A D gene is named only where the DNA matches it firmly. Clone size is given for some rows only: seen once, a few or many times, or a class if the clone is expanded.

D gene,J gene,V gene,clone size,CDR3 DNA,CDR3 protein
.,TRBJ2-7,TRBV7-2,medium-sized,TGTGCCAGCAGCGTAGCCGTGCCGCCGGACGAGCAGTACTTC,CASSVAVPPDEQYF
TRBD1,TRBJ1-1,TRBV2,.,TGTGCCAGCAGGCAAGACAGGGTTGGGGTTGAAGCTTTCTTT,CASRQDRVGVEAFF
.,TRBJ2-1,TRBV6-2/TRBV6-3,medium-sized,TGTGCCAGCAGTACCGCTGCACAGGGTACGCGGTTCTTC,CASSTAAQGTRFF
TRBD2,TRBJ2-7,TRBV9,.,TGTGCCTGCTCGGCGGGAGAAAGGTACGAGCAGTACTTC,CACSAGERYEQYF
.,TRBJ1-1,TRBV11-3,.,TGTGCCAGCAGCTTAGGGCAGGGTATGAGAGCTTTCTTT,CASSLGQGMRAFF
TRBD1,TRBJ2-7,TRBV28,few,TGTGCCAGCAGTAACACAGGGGGATCCTACGAGCAGTACTTC,CASSNTGGSYEQYF
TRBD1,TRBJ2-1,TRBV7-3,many,TGTGCCAGCAGCTTAAGACAGGGAACCCACAATGAGCAGTTCTTC,CASSLRQGTHNEQFF
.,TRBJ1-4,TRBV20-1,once,TGCAGTGCTAGAGATCACCGGGGGTCTAATGAAAAACTGTTTTTT,CSARDHRGSNEKLFF
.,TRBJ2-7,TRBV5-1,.,TGCGCCAGCAGGCCCGGGACAAACACCGCCTACGAGCAGTACTTC,CASRPGTNTAYEQYF
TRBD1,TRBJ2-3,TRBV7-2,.,TGTGCCAGCAGCTTGACAGGGACAGATACGCAGTATTTT,CASSLTGTDTQYF
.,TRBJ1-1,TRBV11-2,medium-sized,TGTGCCAGCAGCTTAGATCAGGGATTCTCTGAAGCTTTCTTT,CASSLDQGFSEAFF
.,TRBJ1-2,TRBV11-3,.,TGTGCCAGCAGCTTAGTAGGAGGTATTGACTATGGCTACACCTTC,CASSLVGGIDYGYTF
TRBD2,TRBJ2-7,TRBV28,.,TGTGCCAGCAGTTTATCCGGGACTACCTACGAGCAGTACTTC,CASSLSGTTYEQYF
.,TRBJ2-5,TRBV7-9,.,TGTGCCAGCAGCAGAGCCGGGACATGTCGACCTACCCAGTACTTC,CASSRAGTCRPTQYF
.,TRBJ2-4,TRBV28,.,TGTGCCAGCAGTCCTGAGGTCGGGGGCATTCAGTACTTC,CASSPEVGGIQYF
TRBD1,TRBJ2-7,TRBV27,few,TGTGCCAGCAGTTTAGGGACAGATACCTACGAGCAGTACTTC,CASSLGTDTYEQYF
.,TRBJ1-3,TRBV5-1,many,TGCGCCAGCAGCTTGGGCGGTCCTGGGACAGGAAACACCATATATTTT,CASSLGGPGTGNTIYF
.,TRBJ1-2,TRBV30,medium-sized,TGTGCCTGGAGGGATGGAACTAAGGGACTTAACTATGGCTACACCTTC,CAWRDGTKGLNYGYTF
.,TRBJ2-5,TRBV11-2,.,TGTGCCAGCAGCTCCTACAGGGGAGGGGAGACCCAGTACTTC,CASSSYRGGETQYF
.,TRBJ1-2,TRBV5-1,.,TGCGCCAGCAGCTTGGGCGAAGACTATGGCTACACCTTC,CASSLGEDYGYTF
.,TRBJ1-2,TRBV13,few,TGTGCCAGCAGTCACCGAACCTATGGCTACACCTTC,CASSHRTYGYTF
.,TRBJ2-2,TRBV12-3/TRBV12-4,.,TGTGCCAGCAGTTTGGGCGGAAACACCGGGGAGCTGTTTTTT,CASSLGGNTGELFF
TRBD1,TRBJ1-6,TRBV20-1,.,TGCAGTGCCACAGGGGGTAATTCACCCCTCCACTTT,CSATGGNSPLHF
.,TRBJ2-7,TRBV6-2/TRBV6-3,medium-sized,TGTGCCAGCAGCCAAGCGGGCGTCTCCTACGAGCAGTACTTC,CASSQAGVSYEQYF
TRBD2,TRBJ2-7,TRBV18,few,TGTGCCAGCTCACCGCGCGGGACTACTGCCGAGCAGTACTTC,CASSPRGTTAEQYF
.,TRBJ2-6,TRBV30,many,TGTGCCTGGAGTGGACAGGGAGGGTCTGGGGCCAACGTCCTGACTTTC,CAWSGQGGSGANVLTF
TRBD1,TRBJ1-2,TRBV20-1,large,TGCAGTGCTAGAGATCTGACAGGGGAAAACTATGGCTACACCTTC,CSARDLTGENYGYTF
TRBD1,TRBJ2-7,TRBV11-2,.,TGTGCCAGCAAACCAGGGGGAGCCGCCCACTACGAGCAGTACTTC,CASKPGGAAHYEQYF
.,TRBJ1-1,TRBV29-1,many,TGCAGCTCTACTAGCAGGGGTTTGCAAGCTTTCTTT,CSSTSRGLQAFF
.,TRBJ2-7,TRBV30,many,TGTGCCTGGAGTGTATCTGGCACTGCCTACGAGCAGTACTTC,CAWSVSGTAYEQYF
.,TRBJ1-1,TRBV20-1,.,TGCAGTGCTAGAGAAGACCTCAACACTGAAGCTTTCTTT,CSAREDLNTEAFF
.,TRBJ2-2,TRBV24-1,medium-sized,TGTGCCACCAGTGATTTGAGGGAGCGGACCGGGGAGCTGTTTTTT,CATSDLRERTGELFF
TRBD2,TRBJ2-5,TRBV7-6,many,TGTGCCAGCAGCTTAGGAGGACTAGCGAGACAAGAGACCCAGTACTTC,CASSLGGLARQETQYF